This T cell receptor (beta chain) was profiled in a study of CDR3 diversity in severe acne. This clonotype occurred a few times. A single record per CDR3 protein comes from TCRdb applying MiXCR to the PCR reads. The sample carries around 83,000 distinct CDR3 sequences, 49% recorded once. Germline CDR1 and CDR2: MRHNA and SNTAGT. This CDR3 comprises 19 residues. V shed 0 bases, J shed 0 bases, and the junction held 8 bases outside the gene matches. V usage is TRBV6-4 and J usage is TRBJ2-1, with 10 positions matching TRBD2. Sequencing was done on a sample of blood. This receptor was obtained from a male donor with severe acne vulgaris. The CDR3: CASSDSDPSSGSSYNEQFF. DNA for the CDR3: TGTGCCAGCAGTGACTCAGATCCCTCTAGCGGGAGCTCCTACAATGAGCAGTTCTTC.